This T cell receptor (beta chain) came from a study of response to subunit inactivated influenza vaccine. TCRdb passed the RT-PCR reads through MiXCR, listing each CDR3 protein once. The table shows about 700,000 distinct CDR3 sequences, with 11% to 15% occurring only once. Whole-study findings and limits: After each seasonal influenza vaccination, few new T cells are recruited, the authors suggested.

Points on this clonotype: Its antigen is unknown.

Germline trimming cut 0 bases from V and 4 bases from J; bases unmatched to any gene: 4. The CDR3 totals 17 residues. Germline loops: CDR1 MNHEY, CDR2 SVGAGI. The material sequenced was PBMCs from blood, taken approximately 15 days before vaccination. The chain is built from TRBV6-5 and TRBJ2-2; 11 positions match TRBD1. This receptor was obtained from a man between 45 and 60 years old who received an inactivated influenza vaccine. The CDR3 sequence is CASSYSSGTGGTGELFF. DNA for the CDR3: TGTGCCAGCAGTTACTCGTCCGGGACAGGGGGCACCGGGGAGCTGTTTTTT.